This is a list of T cell receptor beta chains from one sample in a study of cytomegalovirus exposure and HLA in healthy donors. Measured with immunoSEQ multiplex PCR; TCRdb has only the in-frame clones, and not every one. Of 120,000 to 150,000 clones in the sample, 60% to 80% were seen once. The specimen sequenced was PBMCs. The receptors stem from a woman aged 25-40 years in good health and CMV-seronegative. The CDR3 runs from the conserved cysteine through the conserved F or W. The order of the fields is clone size, J gene, D gene, V gene, CDR3 protein, CDR3 DNA. The D gene is left open where the match is weak. Clone size appears in some rows only: once, few, many, or a class for an expanded clone.

clone_size: once
j_call: TRBJ2-1
d_call: TRBD2
v_call: TRBV5-1
cdr3_aa: CASSDQGGVYNEQFF
cdr3_nt: TGCGCCAGCAGCGACCAGGGAGGGGTCTACAATGAGCAGTTCTTC

clone_size: NA
j_call: TRBJ2-1
d_call: NA
v_call: TRBV7-9
cdr3_aa: CASSRLAVTNNEQFF
cdr3_nt: TGTGCCAGCAGCCGCCTAGCCGTCACTAACAATGAGCAGTTCTTC

clone_size: few
j_call: TRBJ1-2
d_call: NA
v_call: TRBV25-1
cdr3_aa: CASSDPTDNYGYTF
cdr3_nt: TGTGCCAGCAGTGATCCGACAGACAACTATGGCTACACCTTC

clone_size: NA
j_call: TRBJ1-2
d_call: NA
v_call: TRBV21-1
cdr3_aa: CASSKEYRLCPNYGYTF
cdr3_nt: TGTGCCAGCAGCAAAGAGTACAGGCTCTGCCCTAACTATGGCTACACCTTC

clone_size: NA
j_call: TRBJ2-2
d_call: NA
v_call: TRBV7-9
cdr3_aa: CASSFITGELFF
cdr3_nt: TGTGCCAGCAGCTTCATCACCGGGGAGCTGTTTTTT

clone_size: NA
j_call: TRBJ2-5
d_call: TRBD2
v_call: TRBV6-1
cdr3_aa: CASSELAGPQETQYF
cdr3_nt: TGTGCCAGCAGTGAACTAGCGGGACCCCAGGAGACCCAGTACTTC

clone_size: NA
j_call: TRBJ2-1
d_call: TRBD1
v_call: TRBV10-3
cdr3_aa: CAIKTGDLNEQFF
cdr3_nt: TGTGCCATCAAAACAGGGGATTTAAATGAGCAGTTCTTC

clone_size: once
j_call: TRBJ2-2
d_call: TRBD1
v_call: TRBV18
cdr3_aa: CASSPVGTGFQNTGELFF
cdr3_nt: TGTGCCAGCTCACCAGTCGGGACAGGGTTCCAGAACACCGGGGAGCTGTTTTTT

clone_size: few
j_call: TRBJ1-1
d_call: NA
v_call: TRBV7-2
cdr3_aa: CASSNSRGNTEAFF
cdr3_nt: TGTGCCAGCAGCAACAGTAGGGGGAACACTGAAGCTTTCTTT

clone_size: NA
j_call: TRBJ1-5
d_call: TRBD1
v_call: TRBV6-1
cdr3_aa: CASSGGPLGQGPQPQHF
cdr3_nt: TGTGCCAGCAGTGGAGGGCCGTTGGGACAGGGGCCCCAGCCCCAGCATTTT